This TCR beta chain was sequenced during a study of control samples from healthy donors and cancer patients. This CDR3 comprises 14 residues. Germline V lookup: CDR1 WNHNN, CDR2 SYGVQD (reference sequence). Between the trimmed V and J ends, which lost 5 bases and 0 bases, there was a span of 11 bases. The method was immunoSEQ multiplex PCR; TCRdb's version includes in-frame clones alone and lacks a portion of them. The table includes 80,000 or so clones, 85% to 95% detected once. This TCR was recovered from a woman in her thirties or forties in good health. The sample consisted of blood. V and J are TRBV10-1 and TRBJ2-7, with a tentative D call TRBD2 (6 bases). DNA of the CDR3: TGCGCCAGCAGTCCCGTTAGCGGCTCCTACGAGCAGTACTTC. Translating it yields CASSPVSGSYEQYF.